Below are 21 T cell receptor beta chains sequenced from a single sample in a study of shared T cell receptors in the human thymus. Repertoires were generated with immunoSEQ multiplex PCR, while TCRdb's copy carries only in-frame clones and drops some. The sample lists about 400,000 clones; 85% to 95% were seen once. The specimen sequenced was thymocytes. These receptors all stem from a human donor.

The V gene is TRBV29-1, the J gene TRBJ1-4; D uncertain. The CDR3 loop spans 15 amino acids. Germline V CDR1 and CDR2: SQVTM, ANQGSEA. CDR3 DNA: TGCACCATGGGGAGGGTTCACTATACTAATGAAAAACTGTTTTTT. Its translation: CTMGRVHYTNEKLFF.

V usage is TRBV30 and J usage is TRBJ1-1; 10 bases line up with TRBD1. V trimming: 2 bases; J trimming: 5 bases; junction bases outside the gene matches: 8. The V gene's germline CDR1 is GTSNPN and CDR2 SVGIG (reference sequence). The CDR3 loop spans 15 amino acids. The CDR3 DNA reads as TGTGCCTGGAGTCGCCTGACAGGGGGCAGAACTGAAGCTTTCTTT. The encoded protein is CAWSRLTGGRTEAFF.

This chain joins TRBV9 and TRBJ2-3; D may match TRBD1 or TRBD2 (5 bases each). Germline V gene sequence: CDR1 SGDLS, CDR2 YYNGEE. V lost 3 bases, J lost 8 bases, and 7 bases lay in between. The CDR3 has 11 amino acids. The chain's CDR3 is CASSEGPTQYF. The DNA for the CDR3 is TGTGCCAGCAGCGAGGGACCTACGCAGTATTTT.

This rearrangement joins TRBV7-8 to TRBJ2-7, with 12 bases identical to TRBD2. Per germline, CDR1 SGHVS and CDR2 FQNEAQ. The V gene end was trimmed by 1 base and the J gene end by 7 bases; junction bases not matched to a gene: 17. The CDR3 has 19 residues. The CDR3 DNA follows: TGTGCCAGCAGCTTAGTTAGTGGGCTAGCGGGAGGGCCAGGGTATGAGCAGTACTTC. Its protein product is CASSLVSGLAGGPGYEQYF.

The rearrangement uses TRBV11-3 and TRBJ2-2; TRBD2 agrees at 7 bases. V shed 5 bases, J shed 6 bases, and the junction held 9 bases outside the gene matches. Per the germline V gene, CDR1 is SGHNT and CDR2 is YENEEA. The length of the CDR3 is 15 residues. CDR3 in amino acids: CASSRLAGRAGELFF. In nucleotides, the CDR3 is TGTGCCAGCAGCCGACTAGCAGGAAGGGCCGGGGAGCTGTTTTTT.

This chain uses TRBV2 with TRBJ1-4; perhaps TRBD1 as D (5 bases). V lost 8 bases to trimming and J lost 0 bases, with 10 bases between them. The CDR3 has 14 amino acids. Per germline, CDR1 SNHLY and CDR2 FYNNEI. The DNA for the CDR3 is TGTGCCAGCGGAGACAGTGCAACTAATGAAAAACTGTTTTTT. This codes for CASGDSATNEKLFF.

This chain joins TRBV30 and TRBJ2-1; 7 bases are shared with TRBD1. Germline V gene data show CDR1 as GTSNPN and CDR2 as SVGIG (reference sequence). V lost 2 bases, J lost 3 bases, and 7 bases stayed unmatched. The CDR3 loop spans 15 amino acids. DNA of the CDR3: TGTGCCTGGAGTACCGACAGGGAAATCTACAATGAGCAGTTCTTC. Its translation is CAWSTDREIYNEQFF. The whole variable domain, remainder taken from reference TRBV30 and TRBJ2-1, is SQTIHQWPATLVQPVGSPLSLECTVEGTSNPNLYWYRQAAGRGLQLLFYSVGIGQISSEVPQNLSASRPQDRQFILSSKKLLLSDSGFYLCAWSTDREIYNEQFFGPGTRLTVL.

The chain couples TRBV28 to TRBJ2-7; D is unresolved. Germline CDR1 reads MDHEN; CDR2 reads SYDVKM. The CDR3 extends over 12 amino acids. The V and J ends lost 0 bases and 2 bases respectively, with 2 bases between them. In nucleotides, the CDR3 is TGTGCCAGCAGTTTATGCGCCTACGAGCAGTACTTC. It is translated as CASSLCAYEQYF.

The chain joins TRBV29-1 to TRBJ2-1; no clear D gene. Between the trimmed V and J ends, which lost 5 bases and 1 base, there was a span of 18 bases. CDR1 and CDR2 (germline): SQVTM, ANQGSEA. This CDR3 has 16 amino acids. The CDR3 nucleotides are TGCAGCGTTTCCCCCCGGCTAAACAGATCCTACAATGAGCAGTTCTTC. It translates to CSVSPRLNRSYNEQFF.

The chain uses TRBV7-3 and TRBJ2-5; 13 positions match TRBD2. CDR3 length: 15 amino acids. V lost 3 bases and J lost 3; bases outside the gene matches: 1. Germline loops: CDR1 SGHTA, CDR2 FQGTGA. The CDR3 bases are TGTGCCAGCAGCTTCGGACTAGCGGGAGAAGAGACCCAGTACTTC. This encodes CASSFGLAGEETQYF.

The genes are TRBV7-9 and TRBJ2-7; TRBD2 matches at 10 bases. This CDR3 spans 16 amino acids. Trimming removed 8 bases from V and 6 bases from J; junction bases left unmatched: 16. Per germline, CDR1 SEHNR and CDR2 FQNEAQ (reference sequence). The CDR3 DNA reads TGTGCCAGCGAAGAGATTAAGGGACTAGCGACCTCCGAGCAGTACTTC. It specifies CASEEIKGLATSEQYF.

The rearrangement joins TRBV28 to TRBJ1-1; D might be TRBD1 (5 bases). The CDR3 covers 17 residues. The germline gives CDR1 MDHEN, CDR2 SYDVKM. Trimming stripped 1 base from V and 4 bases from J, with 19 bases between. CDR3: CASSLFGILWGITEAFF. The CDR3 DNA is TGTGCCAGCAGTTTATTCGGAATTTTGTGGGGGATCACTGAAGCTTTCTTT.

The genes are TRBV7-9 and TRBJ2-1, with unresolved D. CDR1 and CDR2 from the germline V gene are SEHNR and FQNEAQ (reference sequence). Trimming left V 4 bases short and J 0 bases short, with 16 bases between. The CDR3 contains 17 residues. CDR3: CASSCRLASSSYNEQFF. CDR3 bases: TGTGCCAGCAGCTGTCGACTGGCCTCGAGCTCCTACAATGAGCAGTTCTTC. The entire variable domain, with the rest obtained from reference TRBV7-9 and TRBJ2-1, is as follows: DTGVSQNPRHKITKRGQNVTFRCDPISEHNRLYWYRQTLGQGPEFLTYFQNEAQLEKSRLLSDRFSAERPKGSFSTLEIQRTEQGDSAMYLCASSCRLASSSYNEQFFGPGTRLTVL.

This clone was found once. The chain is built from TRBV5-4 and TRBJ2-3; D unclear. This CDR3 region has 15 residues. Trimming took off 0 bases at V and 1 base at J, with 9 bases between the two ends. From germline, CDR1 is SGHNT and CDR2 YYREEE (reference sequence). The CDR3 here is CASSLGVVGTDTQYF. In nucleotides, the CDR3 is TGTGCCAGCAGCTTGGGGGTCGTGGGCACAGATACGCAGTATTTT.

The chain employs TRBV4-1 and TRBJ2-6; D might be TRBD2 (5 bases). V lost 6 bases to trimming and J lost 0 bases, with 12 bases between them. There are 16 residues in the CDR3. The germline CDR1 and CDR2 sequences are MGHRA and YSYEKL. CDR3 nucleotides: TGCGCCAGCAGAGGACTTTTTAGCTCTGGGGCCAACGTCCTGACTTTC. Its protein is CASRGLFSSGANVLTF.

This clone was picked up one time. The chain links TRBV28 to TRBJ2-2; 8 nucleotides align to TRBD2. The CDR3 loop spans 19 amino acids. Germline loops: CDR1 MDHEN, CDR2 SYDVKM. Trimming removed 3 bases from V and 4 bases from J; junction bases left unmatched: 16. The CDR3 DNA reads as TGTGCCAGCAGTTTTCAATTGCGGGGGGCGGGTCGCGGCACCGGGGAGCTGTTTTTT. This sequence encodes CASSFQLRGAGRGTGELFF.

The rearrangement uses TRBV6-1 and TRBJ2-1, with D unclear. Germline V gene lookup returns CDR1 MNHNS and CDR2 SASEGT. The CDR3 runs 14 residues. Trimming pared 6 bases from V and 1 base from J, leaving 10 bases between. CDR3 in amino acids: CASRRLQSYNEQFF. The CDR3 DNA reads as TGTGCCAGCAGGAGACTCCAATCCTACAATGAGCAGTTCTTC.

The chain has TRBV29-1 and TRBJ1-3; D is unclear. CDR3 size: 13 residues. Trimming pared 0 bases from V and 4 bases from J, leaving 7 bases between. Looked up from germline, CDR1 is SQVTM and CDR2 is ANQGSEA. CDR3 sequence reads: CSVEDQQGNTIYF. CDR3 DNA sequence: TGCAGCGTTGAAGATCAGCAGGGAAACACCATATATTTT.

Note on this clone: Other DNA sequences of this sample code for an identical CDR3. The CDR3 coding sequence is TGTGCCAGCAGTTTTAGCGGGTCCTCCTACAATGAGCAGTTCTTC. Its protein product is CASSFSGSSYNEQFF. The V and J genes are TRBV27 and TRBJ2-1, with 7 bases fitting TRBD2. The germline gives CDR1 MNHEY, CDR2 SMNVEV (reference sequence). The CDR3 covers 15 residues. After removal of 3 bases from V and 0 bases from J, the junction contained 2 bases not matched to a gene.

In this sample, this clone turned up a few times. The V and J genes are TRBV7-9 and TRBJ1-3, with D possibly matching TRBD1 (5 bases). The CDR3 extends over 16 amino acids. V dropped 4 bases and J dropped 0 bases, with 13 bases sitting between them. From germline, CDR1 is SEHNR and CDR2 FQNEAQ (reference sequence). CDR3 in DNA: TGTGCCAGCAGCTGGGAGGGGAGCTTCTCTGGAAACACCATATATTTT. This encodes CASSWEGSFSGNTIYF.

The rearrangement joins TRBV7-6 to TRBJ2-7; D tentatively reads TRBD1 or TRBD2 (6 bases each). V was trimmed by 0 bases and J by 5 bases, leaving 8 bases between them. CDR3 length equals 13 residues. Germline lookup yields CDR1 SGHVS and CDR2 FNYEAQ. As DNA, the CDR3 is TGTGCCAGCAGCTTAGCGGGGGGCGACGAGCAGTACTTC. Protein: CASSLAGGDEQYF.